This TCR beta chain stems from a study of cytomegalovirus exposure and HLA in healthy donors. Sequencing used immunoSEQ multiplex PCR; TCRdb keeps in-frame clones, though not all of them. The data show 150,000 to 200,000 clones, with around 86% seen just once and roughly 1.5% held by the top ten. Trimming at V came to 8 bases and at J to 0 bases, leaving 7 bases not matched to a gene. The CDR3 length is 15 residues. Germline CDR1 is MNHNS and CDR2 is SASEGT. This chain connects TRBV6-1 to TRBJ2-1; 7 nucleotides line up with TRBD2. The sequencing sample was made of PBMCs. The TCR comes from a woman younger than 35 in good health and CMV-seronegative. CDR3 nucleotide sequence: TGTGCCAGCTTAACGACTAGCAGCTCCTACAATGAGCAGTTCTTC. Amino acids: CASLTTSSSYNEQFF.